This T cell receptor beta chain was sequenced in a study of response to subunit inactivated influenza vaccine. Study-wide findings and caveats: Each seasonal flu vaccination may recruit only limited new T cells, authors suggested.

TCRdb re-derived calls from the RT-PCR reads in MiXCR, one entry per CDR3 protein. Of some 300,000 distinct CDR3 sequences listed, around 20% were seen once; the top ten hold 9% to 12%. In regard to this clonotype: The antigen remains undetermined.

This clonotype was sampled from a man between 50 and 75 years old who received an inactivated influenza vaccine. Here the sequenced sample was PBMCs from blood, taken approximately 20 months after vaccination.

The CDR3 DNA reads TGTGCCAGCAGTTTGGGGGGGTTGGCCAAAAACATTCAGTACTTC. This encodes CASSLGGLAKNIQYF. V usage is TRBV12-3 or TRBV12-4 and J usage is TRBJ2-4; 7 bases fit TRBD2. J was trimmed by 1 base and V by 3 bases; bases with no gene match: 3. This CDR3 contains 15 residues.